This T cell receptor beta chain is from a study of T cells in Graves' hyperthyroidism and ophthalmopathy. Study in general: Upon initial diagnosis and before any treatment, peripheral blood was collected.

No progression to ophthalmopathy during 18 months of follow-up defined stable disease. A note on this clonotype: Given a much more abundant clone one base away, this may be a read error.

In germline, CDR1 is LGHNT, CDR2 FRNRAP. The ends were cut back, 4 bases at V and 3 bases at J, with 33 bases in the middle. The CDR3 covers 21 residues. The CDR3 regions of TCR beta were amplified from RNA transcripts. TCR CDR3 regions were first amplified by RT-PCR with HTBI primers. In TCRdb, the multiplex PCR reads were re-called with MiXCR into one record per CDR3 protein. The table lists approximately 400,000 distinct CDR3 sequences, around 14% of them singletons. Sequencing input: blood. The rearrangement joins TRBV12-5 to TRBJ1-1, with D perhaps matching TRBD1 (6 bases). The origin of this receptor is a woman aged 18-35 years with Graves' hyperthyroidism. CDR3 amino acids: CASGSMNIIRDPGGGDTEAFF. In DNA, the CDR3 is TGTGCTAGTGGTTCTATGAATATAATACGGGACCCCGGAGGGGGAGACACTGAAGCTTTCTTT.